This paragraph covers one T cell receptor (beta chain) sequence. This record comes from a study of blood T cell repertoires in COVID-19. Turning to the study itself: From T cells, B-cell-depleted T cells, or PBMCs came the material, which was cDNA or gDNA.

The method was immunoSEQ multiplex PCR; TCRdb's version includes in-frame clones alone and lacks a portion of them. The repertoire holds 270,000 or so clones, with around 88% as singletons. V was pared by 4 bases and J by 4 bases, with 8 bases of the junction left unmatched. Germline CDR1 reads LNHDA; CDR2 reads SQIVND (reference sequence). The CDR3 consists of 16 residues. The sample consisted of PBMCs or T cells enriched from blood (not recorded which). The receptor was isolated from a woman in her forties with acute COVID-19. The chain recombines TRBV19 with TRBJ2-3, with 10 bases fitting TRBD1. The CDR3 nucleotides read TGTGCCAGTAGTAGCCCGGGACAGGGGATAGCAGATACGCAGTATTTT. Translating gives CASSSPGQGIADTQYF.